These T cell receptor beta chains were read from a single sample in a study of cytomegalovirus exposure and HLA in healthy donors. Profiling relied on immunoSEQ multiplex PCR, and the TCRdb table lists in-frame clones only, not all of them. The table lists about 160,000 clones, with 1.3% in the top ten. Input material: PBMCs. The receptors come from a woman in her sixties or seventies in good health and CMV-seronegative. The CDR3 runs from the conserved cysteine through the conserved F or W. D genes are given only for firm matches.

DNA	CDR3	D	J	V
TGTGCCAGCAGCCCCATCCGGGACACTGAAGCTTTCTTT	CASSPIRDTEAFF	NA	TRBJ1-1	TRBV7-3
TGTGCCAGCACTAGAGGGTTTGGGGGCTCCAATGAGCAGTTCTTC	CASTRGFGGSNEQFF	NA	TRBJ2-1	TRBV6-5
TGTGCCAGCACCAGAAACCCGGCAAGCGGGGGGAAGGCCGGGGAGCTGTTTTTT	CASTRNPASGGKAGELFF	TRBD2	TRBJ2-2	TRBV7-2
TGCGCCAGCAGCTTGGGACGGGACAAACTGATGAACACTGAAGCTTTCTTT	CASSLGRDKLMNTEAFF	NA	TRBJ1-1	TRBV5-1
TGTGCCAGCACCGGAGCCGGGGAGCTGTTTTTT	CASTGAGELFF	NA	TRBJ2-2	TRBV9
TGTGCCAGCAGCTTAGTCAACAGGGGGTTGCTTGGCTACACCTTC	CASSLVNRGLLGYTF	TRBD1	TRBJ1-2	TRBV7-9
TGTGCCAGTAGTTCCTCCTGGGACAGAACCACCGGGGAGCTGTTTTTT	CASSSSWDRTTGELFF	TRBD1	TRBJ2-2	TRBV19
TGTGCCACCCGGCAGGGATCGCAGTTCTTC	CATRQGSQFF	NA	TRBJ2-1	TRBV19
TGCGCCAGCAGCATTAGCCCGAACACTGAAGCTTTCTTT	CASSISPNTEAFF	NA	TRBJ1-1	TRBV5-1
TGTGCCAGTAGTATCTTACAGGGAAACACCATATATTTT	CASSILQGNTIYF	NA	TRBJ1-3	TRBV19
TGTGCCAGCAGTTCATTGTGGGGGCTGAACACCGGGGAGCTGTTTTTT	CASSSLWGLNTGELFF	NA	TRBJ2-2	TRBV27
TGTGCCAGCAGCTTCCGACGCGGAGTAGCGACGTACAATGAGCAGTTCTTC	CASSFRRGVATYNEQFF	NA	TRBJ2-1	TRBV5-6
TGCGCCAGCAGCCACACTCGCGGGACAGGGGACTATGGCTACACCTTC	CASSHTRGTGDYGYTF	TRBD1	TRBJ1-2	TRBV5-1
TGCGCCAGCAGTGAGGGAACAGCCTACACTGAAGCTTTCTTT	CASSEGTAYTEAFF	NA	TRBJ1-1	TRBV10-2
TGCAGCGCGCTGGAGGCCCAAGAGACCCAGTACTTC	CSALEAQETQYF	NA	TRBJ2-5	TRBV29-1
TGTGCCAGCAGCCAGGGACAGGGGAGCTACGAGCAGTACTTC	CASSQGQGSYEQYF	TRBD1	TRBJ2-7	TRBV4-2
TGTGCCAGCCTAGGAAGGGGGCGTATTGAAAAACTGTTTTTT	CASLGRGRIEKLFF	TRBD1	TRBJ1-4	TRBV2
TGTGCCAGCAGCTTGGGGGGATACAATGAGCAGTTCTTC	CASSLGGYNEQFF	NA	TRBJ2-1	TRBV11-2
TGTGCCAGCAGCTTTACAGCGGGAGGTAAAGGGGAGCTGTTTTTT	CASSFTAGGKGELFF	TRBD2	TRBJ2-2	TRBV11-2
TGTGCCATCAGTGAGTTTCAGGGGGGCTACACCTTC	CAISEFQGGYTF	NA	TRBJ1-2	TRBV10-3
TGTGCCAGCACCCATCCGGCAGAGCGAGAGACCCAGTACTTC	CASTHPAERETQYF	NA	TRBJ2-5	TRBV5-4
TGTGCCATCAGCCCGGGGGGAGGGGTAGGGTCCTACAATGAGCAGTTCTTC	CAISPGGGVGSYNEQFF	TRBD2	TRBJ2-1	TRBV10-3
TGTGCCAGCAGCGTAGACACTAACGAGCAGTACTTC	CASSVDTNEQYF	NA	TRBJ2-7	TRBV7-9
TGTGCCAGCAGCTTAGAACGGGGTGAAAAACTGTTTTTT	CASSLERGEKLFF	NA	TRBJ1-4	TRBV7-8
TGTGCCAGCAGCCAAATCCGGGGGACAGGGACAACCGGGGAGCTGTTTTTT	CASSQIRGTGTTGELFF	TRBD1	TRBJ2-2	TRBV4-2
TGTGCCAGCTCACCCGGGACAGGGGAGTACGAGCAGTACTTC	CASSPGTGEYEQYF	TRBD1	TRBJ2-7	TRBV18
TGTGCCATGGCTTTGGACAGGAACACTGAAGCTTTCTTT	CAMALDRNTEAFF	NA	TRBJ1-1	TRBV10-3
TGTGCCAGTAGGACACGAGGGGGCAGACAGCCCCAGCATTTT	CASRTRGGRQPQHF	TRBD1	TRBJ1-5	TRBV19
TGTGCCGCACGGGACACTAATCAGCCCCAGCATTTT	CAARDTNQPQHF	NA	TRBJ1-5	TRBV19
TGTGCCAGCAGTGATGGCGGTCTAAACTACGAGCAGTACTTC	CASSDGGLNYEQYF	NA	TRBJ2-7	TRBV6-1
TGTGCCAGCTCACCGGGACAGCCTGTCACCTACGAGCAGTACTTC	CASSPGQPVTYEQYF	TRBD1	TRBJ2-7	TRBV18
TGTGCCATCAGTGACGAGGGGGCGATTTTTGACGAGCAGTACTTC	CAISDEGAIFDEQYF	TRBD1	TRBJ2-7	TRBV10-3
TGTGCCAGCAGCTTAGCGGTTTCAGGACAGGGGGCCCAGTACTTC	CASSLAVSGQGAQYF	TRBD1	TRBJ2-5	TRBV7-9